Listed below are T cell receptor beta chains from one sample, sequenced in a study of blood T cell repertoires in COVID-19. This table comes from immunoSEQ multiplex PCR, and its TCRdb copy is limited to in-frame clones, with some not included. The table lists approximately 130,000 clones, about 90% of them singletons. Input material: peripheral blood. These receptors all stem from a woman between 45 and 60 years old who had recovered from COVID-19. Each CDR3 is given with its conserved first and last residue. D genes are given only for firm matches. Not all rows give a size; the values are once, few, many and, for expanded clones, a class.

V	J	D	size	CDR3	DNA
TRBV12-3/TRBV12-4	TRBJ2-7	.	.	CASRRRGDEQYF	TGTGCCAGCAGACGCAGGGGAGACGAGCAGTACTTC
TRBV10-3	TRBJ1-1	TRBD1	few	CATDRGWGTEAFF	TGTGCCACCGACAGGGGTTGGGGCACTGAAGCTTTCTTT
TRBV19	TRBJ1-2	.	few	CASSIRRGVYAGYTF	TGTGCCAGTAGTATAAGGCGGGGTGTGTATGCTGGCTACACCTTC
TRBV18	TRBJ1-1	.	.	CASTGQLNTEAFF	TGTGCCAGCACGGGACAACTGAACACTGAAGCTTTCTTT
TRBV5-1	TRBJ2-3	TRBD2	.	CASSLLRWAGEASTDTQYF	TGCGCCAGCAGCTTGTTGCGTTGGGCGGGAGAGGCTAGCACAGATACGCAGTATTTT
TRBV5-1	TRBJ2-3	.	.	CASSLDPGSTDTQYF	TGCGCCAGCAGCTTGGACCCAGGGAGCACAGATACGCAGTATTTT
TRBV4-1	TRBJ2-5	TRBD2	.	CASSQGTSGGGPSVQYF	TGCGCCAGCAGCCAAGGGACTAGCGGGGGGGGACCCTCGGTCCAGTACTTC
TRBV6-5	TRBJ1-2	.	.	CASFRGFGDGYTF	TGTGCCAGCTTCCGGGGGTTTGGGGATGGCTACACCTTC
TRBV5-4	TRBJ1-1	.	.	CASSSPTEAFF	TGTGCCAGCAGCTCCCCTACTGAAGCTTTCTTT
TRBV24-1	TRBJ2-1	.	.	CATSAGGGYNEQFF	TGTGCCACCAGTGCCGGAGGTGGTTACAATGAGCAGTTCTTC
TRBV2	TRBJ1-1	.	.	CASSESILQVNTEAFF	TGTGCCAGCAGCGAGTCCATTTTACAGGTCAACACTGAAGCTTTCTTT
TRBV6-1	TRBJ1-6	TRBD1	.	CASSDRQGASPLHF	TGTGCCAGCAGTGACCGACAGGGGGCGTCACCCCTCCACTTT
TRBV6-5	TRBJ2-6	.	.	CASTRAPSGANVLTF	TGTGCCAGCACCAGGGCCCCGAGCGGGGCCAACGTCCTGACTTTC
TRBV19	TRBJ1-2	TRBD1	few	CASSQDRVKGYTF	TGTGCCAGTAGTCAAGACAGGGTAAAGGGCTACACCTTC
TRBV19	TRBJ1-5	TRBD1	.	CASSPRQGPLQYSNQPQHF	TGTGCCAGTAGTCCAAGACAGGGCCCGCTACAATATAGCAATCAGCCCCAGCATTTT
TRBV19	TRBJ2-7	.	.	CASSTSSAGTYEQYF	TGTGCCAGTAGTACCAGCTCGGCGGGAACCTACGAGCAGTACTTC
TRBV5-1	TRBJ2-5	.	.	CASSLLQGRQETQYF	TGCGCCAGCAGCTTGCTCCAGGGGCGGCAAGAGACCCAGTACTTC
TRBV18	TRBJ1-1	.	.	CASSPRTVNTEAFF	TGTGCCAGCTCACCCCGGACAGTGAACACTGAAGCTTTCTTT
TRBV29-1	TRBJ2-1	TRBD2	.	CSVEAWREGAYNEQFF	TGCAGCGTTGAAGCTTGGCGGGAGGGCGCCTACAATGAGCAGTTCTTC
TRBV24-1	TRBJ1-5	.	.	CATSDGQSSQPQHF	TGTGCCACCAGTGATGGGCAGTCAAGCCAGCCCCAGCATTTT
TRBV27	TRBJ2-5	.	.	CASSLSLGGAPNNFAQYF	TGTGCCAGCAGTTTGAGTCTAGGCGGGGCCCCCAATAATTTTGCCCAGTACTTC
TRBV7-6	TRBJ2-7	TRBD2	.	CASSLGPHLREGREQYF	TGTGCCAGCAGCTTAGGGCCCCACTTGCGGGAGGGCCGCGAGCAGTACTTC
TRBV6-1	TRBJ2-7	.	.	CASSERWTVYEQYF	TGTGCCAGCAGTGAAAGGTGGACAGTTTACGAGCAGTACTTC
TRBV9	TRBJ2-1	TRBD1	.	CASSARGLDYNEQFF	TGTGCCAGCAGCGCCAGGGGGCTTGACTACAATGAGCAGTTCTTC
TRBV25-1	TRBJ2-2	.	.	CASRGLMNTGELFF	TGTGCCAGCAGGGGACTGATGAACACCGGGGAGCTGTTTTTT
TRBV5-6	TRBJ1-2	.	once	CASSPDWNYGYTF	TGTGCCAGCAGCCCGGACTGGAACTATGGCTACACCTTC
TRBV5-5	TRBJ2-6	.	.	CASSFARESGANVLTF	TGTGCCAGCAGCTTCGCTCGGGAGTCTGGGGCCAACGTCCTGACTTTC
TRBV5-1	TRBJ2-2	.	.	CASSFPDGDTGELFF	TGCGCCAGCAGCTTCCCGGACGGGGACACCGGGGAGCTGTTTTTT
TRBV20-1	TRBJ2-1	TRBD2	.	CSASKRGGNEQFF	TGCAGTGCTAGTAAACGGGGGGGAAATGAGCAGTTCTTC
TRBV7-8	TRBJ2-7	.	.	CASSLGGVSGEQYF	TGTGCCAGCAGCTTAGGCGGCGTCTCGGGCGAGCAGTACTTC
TRBV5-1	TRBJ1-3	.	few	CASSLELNSGNTIYF	TGCGCCAGCAGCTTGGAACTGAACTCTGGAAACACCATATATTTT
TRBV19	TRBJ1-5	.	.	CASSPRGGIKPQHF	TGTGCCAGTAGTCCCCGGGGAGGAATCAAGCCCCAGCATTTT
TRBV11-3	TRBJ2-7	.	.	CASSLGRSRLVSYEQYF	TGTGCCAGCAGCTTAGGGCGGTCTCGACTAGTCTCCTACGAGCAGTACTTC
TRBV3-1/TRBV3-2	TRBJ1-3	.	.	CASSQDWSPGNTIYF	TGTGCCAGCAGCCAAGACTGGAGTCCTGGAAACACCATATATTTT
TRBV9	TRBJ2-3	TRBD2	.	CASSFPEGLAGASVGTDTQYF	TGTGCCAGCAGCTTCCCCGAGGGACTAGCGGGAGCATCCGTTGGCACAGATACGCAGTATTTT
TRBV2	TRBJ2-6	TRBD1	once	CASRATGAGANVLTF	TGTGCCAGCAGGGCGACAGGGGCAGGGGCCAACGTCCTGACTTTC
TRBV6-5	TRBJ2-3	TRBD2	.	CASSSSGLRYTDTQYF	TGTGCCAGCAGTTCATCGGGACTAAGATACACAGATACGCAGTATTTT
TRBV18	TRBJ2-7	.	.	CASSNRQSDEQYF	TGTGCCAGCTCAAACAGACAGAGCGACGAGCAGTACTTC
TRBV6-2/TRBV6-3	TRBJ2-1	TRBD1	.	CASSYSRGGNNYEQFF	TGTGCCAGCAGTTACTCGAGAGGGGGCAACAACTATGAGCAGTTCTTC
TRBV5-1	TRBJ1-1	.	.	CASSLGGGYTEAFF	TGCGCCAGCAGCTTGGGGGGAGGGTACACTGAAGCTTTCTTT